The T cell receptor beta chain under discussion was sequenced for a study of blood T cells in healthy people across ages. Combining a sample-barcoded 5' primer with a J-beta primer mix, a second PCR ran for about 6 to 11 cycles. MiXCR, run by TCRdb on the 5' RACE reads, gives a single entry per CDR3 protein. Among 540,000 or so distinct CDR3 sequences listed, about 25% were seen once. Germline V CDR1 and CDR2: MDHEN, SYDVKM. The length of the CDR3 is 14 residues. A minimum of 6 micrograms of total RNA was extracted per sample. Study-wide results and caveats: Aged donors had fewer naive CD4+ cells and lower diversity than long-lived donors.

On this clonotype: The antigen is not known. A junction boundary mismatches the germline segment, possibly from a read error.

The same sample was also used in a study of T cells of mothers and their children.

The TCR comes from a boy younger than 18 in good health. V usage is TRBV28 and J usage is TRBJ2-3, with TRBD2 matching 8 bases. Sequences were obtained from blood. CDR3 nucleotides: TGTGCCAGCAGTTCGGGGGGGCGCGCAGATAGGCAGTATTTT. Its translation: CASSSGGRADRQYF. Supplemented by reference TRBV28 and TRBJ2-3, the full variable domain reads DVKVTQSSRYLVKRTGEKVFLECVQDMDHENMFWYRQDPGLGLRLIYFSYDVKMKEKGDIPEGYSVSREKKERFSLILESASTNQTSMYLCASSSGGRADRQYFGPGTRLTVL.